This is a list of T cell receptor beta chains from one sample in a study of cytomegalovirus exposure and HLA in healthy donors. TCRdb's copy holds only in-frame clones and misses some; the assay was immunoSEQ multiplex PCR. The sample yields around 150,000 clones, 73% seen once. The specimen was PBMCs. These TCRs come from a human donor in good health. The conserved cysteine and the conserved F or W are not part of the CDR3 here. Fields, in order: V gene, CDR3 protein.

V gene: TRBV7-2
CDR3 protein: ASSRGGTETQY

V gene: TRBV10-1
CDR3 protein: ASSGQLSAGELF

V gene: TRBV4-1
CDR3 protein: ASSQVGGRGMVNTEAF

V gene: TRBV4-1
CDR3 protein: ASSQVPVPTNEKLF

V gene: TRBV7-9
CDR3 protein: ASSRTGTGTYEQY

V gene: TRBV5-6
CDR3 protein: ASSLGTSGTSYAGELF

V gene: TRBV2
CDR3 protein: ASRFSGTSGGYEQY

V gene: TRBV6-5
CDR3 protein: ASSYRLASRGYEQY

V gene: TRBV25-1
CDR3 protein: ASSELSYQETQY

V gene: TRBV7-2
CDR3 protein: ASSLQGRNFQETQY

V gene: TRBV2
CDR3 protein: ASLGTTSYEQY

V gene: TRBV25-1
CDR3 protein: ASSGDRAYSPLH

V gene: TRBV5-1
CDR3 protein: ASKQGISYEQY

V gene: TRBV18
CDR3 protein: ASSPDSTNTEAF

V gene: TRBV2
CDR3 protein: ASSGDSNSNQPQH

V gene: TRBV5-1
CDR3 protein: ASPGGSGELF

V gene: TRBV12-5
CDR3 protein: ASGFGGASTDTQY

V gene: TRBV4-1
CDR3 protein: ASSQPDRDQETQY

V gene: TRBV6-1
CDR3 protein: ASRAGGTTGEQY

V gene: TRBV7-3
CDR3 protein: ASSSRRGNTIY

V gene: TRBV7-8
CDR3 protein: ASSSRTGVYNEQF

V gene: TRBV27
CDR3 protein: ASNMWWAVNTEAF

V gene: TRBV7-3
CDR3 protein: ASSPGTRYETQY

V gene: TRBV10-3
CDR3 protein: AISEQGQGRGYGYT

V gene: TRBV6-6
CDR3 protein: ASSYSGAGAGDEQF

V gene: TRBV6-5
CDR3 protein: ASSYMTGTEAF

V gene: TRBV9
CDR3 protein: ASSGSPAGVSGELF

V gene: TRBV28
CDR3 protein: ASSPPGIRGEYGYT